This T cell receptor beta chain was sequenced for a study of cytomegalovirus exposure and HLA in healthy donors. Study observations and caveats: Most sequenced TCRs were rare (though some public TCRs occurred in many donors).

To note about this clone: Its specificity is unknown.

Trimming pared 1 base from V and 3 bases from J, leaving 16 bases between. Germline-derived CDR1 and CDR2 are SGHDT and YYEEEE. CDR3 length equals 16 residues. The donors were part of the validation cohort, which consisted of about 120 subjects and was separate from the first cohort of about 650 subjects. The protocol was immunoSEQ multiplex PCR, while the TCRdb copy is restricted to in-frame clones and leaves out a portion. The table records roughly 150,000 clones, 91% of them present only once. Material: PBMCs. V and J are TRBV5-6 and TRBJ2-5, with D possibly TRBD2 on 6 matching bases. This clonotype originated in a man younger than 30 in good health and CMV-seronegative. Written as DNA, the CDR3 is TGTGCCAGCAGCTTGAGGCGCAGCGGGCCAGAAGAGACCCAGTACTTC. This gives the protein CASSLRRSGPEETQYF.